These 8 T cell receptor beta chains were sequenced from one sample in a study of blood T cells in healthy people across ages. Together with a sample-barcoded 5' primer, a J-beta primer mix was included in a second PCR lasting about 7 to 11 cycles. From the 5' RACE reads, TCRdb called clonotypes with MiXCR, one entry per CDR3 protein. The sample lists some 1,800,000 distinct CDR3 sequences, approximately 39% occurring once. The sequencing sample was made of blood. The receptors shown here come from a human donor in good health.

This clonotype was counted only a few times. This sequence joins TRBV7-2 and TRBJ2-5; 12 nucleotides align to TRBD2. The CDR3 contains 18 residues. The trim removed 1 base at V and 4 bases at J, leaving 10 bases unmatched. The germline V gene has CDR1 SGHTA and CDR2 FQGNSA. CDR3 nucleotide sequence: TGTGCCAGCAGCTTAGAGGCTAGCGGGGGGGCGAGGGTAGAGACCCAGTACTTC. Amino acid sequence: CASSLEASGGARVETQYF.

The chain has TRBV7-6 and TRBJ2-5, with a tentative D call TRBD2 (6 bases). The DNA end favors TRBJ2-7, so the J call may be wrong. The CDR3 is 14 amino acids. Germline-derived CDR1 and CDR2 are SGHVS and FNYEAQ. Written as DNA, the CDR3 is TGTGCCAGCAGCCCAGCGGTCGGGGGCTACGAGCAGTACTTC. This codes for CASSPAVGGYEQYF.

This clonotype was seen a single time. The V call is TRBV29-1, the J call TRBJ2-4; 8 bases agree with TRBD2. The J call may not be correct, given that the DNA end is closer to TRBJ2-7. The CDR3 is made up of 15 amino acids. In germline, CDR1 is SQVTM, CDR2 ANQGSEA. The CDR3 region has the DNA TGCAGCGTAGTGACGGGACTAGGAGGAGCGTACGAGCAGTACTTC. Translating gives CSVVTGLGGAYEQYF.

The CDR3 DNA reads as TGTGCCAGCAGCCCGAGCGTGGGTCAGACTATTTTAGCCAAAAACATTCAGTACTTC. This translates into CASSPSVGQTILAKNIQYF. V usage is TRBV7-9 and J usage is TRBJ2-4; a possible D gene is TRBD2 (5 bases). Germline V CDR1 and CDR2: SEHNR, FQNEAQ (reference sequence). This CDR3 region has 19 residues. Trimming took off 5 bases at V and 0 bases at J, with 23 bases between the two ends.

This clonotype came up a few times. This chain links TRBV9 with TRBJ2-1, with 8 nucleotides matching TRBD1. Germline CDR1 and CDR2: SGDLS and YYNGEE. CDR3 length equals 12 residues. Trimming cost V 4 bases and J 13 bases; bases outside gene matches: 7. CDR3 DNA sequence: TGTGCCAGCAGCTCAGGACAGGGTGTTCAGTTCTTC. Protein product: CASSSGQGVQFF.

The rearrangement joins TRBV4-2 to TRBJ1-6; tentatively, D is TRBD1 (5 bases). Trimming took 2 bases from V and 5 from J, leaving 16 bases between them. Germline lookup yields CDR1 LGHNA and CDR2 YNFKEQ. The CDR3 spans 17 residues. The CDR3 spells CASSQKPSGADNSPLHF. The CDR3 coding sequence is TGTGCCAGCAGCCAAAAACCAAGCGGGGCCGATAATTCACCCCTCCACTTT.

The V and J genes are TRBV7-8 and TRBJ2-7, with a tentative D call TRBD1 (6 bases). Trimming took 5 bases from V and 0 from J, leaving 23 bases between them. From germline, CDR1 is SGHVS and CDR2 FQNEAQ. This CDR3 has 18 amino acids. The chain's CDR3 is CASSRFIRGHPYSYEQYF. DNA for the CDR3: TGTGCCAGCAGCCGTTTTATCAGGGGCCACCCTTACTCCTACGAGCAGTACTTC. The variable domain in full, with the rest retrieved from reference TRBV7-8 and TRBJ2-7, is GAGVSQSPRYKVAKRGQDVALRCDPISGHVSLFWYQQALGQGPEFLTYFQNEAQLDKSGLPSDRFFAERPEGSVSTLKIQRTQQEDSAVYLCASSRFIRGHPYSYEQYFGPGTRLTVT.

This rearrangement joins TRBV20-1 to TRBJ2-1; 10 nucleotides line up with TRBD1. The germline gives CDR1 DFQATT, CDR2 SNEGSKA (reference sequence). There are 12 residues in the CDR3. With V trimmed by 6 bases and J by 9 bases, 5 bases remained unmatched. DNA for the CDR3: TGCAGTGCCCTAGGGGACAGGGGTGAGCAGTTCTTC. Encoded protein: CSALGDRGEQFF.